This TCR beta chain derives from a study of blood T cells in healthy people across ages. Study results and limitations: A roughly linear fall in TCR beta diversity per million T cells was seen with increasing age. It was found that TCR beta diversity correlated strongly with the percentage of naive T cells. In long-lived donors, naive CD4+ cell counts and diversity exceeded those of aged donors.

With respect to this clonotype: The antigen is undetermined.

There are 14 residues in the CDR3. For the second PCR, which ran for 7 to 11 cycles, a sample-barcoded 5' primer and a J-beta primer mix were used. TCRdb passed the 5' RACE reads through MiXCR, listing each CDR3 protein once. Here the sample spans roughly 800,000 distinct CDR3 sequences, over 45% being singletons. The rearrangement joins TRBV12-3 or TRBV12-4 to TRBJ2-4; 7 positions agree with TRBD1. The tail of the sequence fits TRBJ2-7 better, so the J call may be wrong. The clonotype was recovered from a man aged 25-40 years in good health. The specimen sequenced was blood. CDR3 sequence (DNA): TGTGCCAGCAGTACCCACAGGGGAATCCACGAGCAGTACTTC. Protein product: CASSTHRGIHEQYF.